Each of the 18 T cell receptor beta chains below was sequenced from the same sample in a study of blood T cell repertoires in COVID-19. The table came from immunoSEQ multiplex PCR; TCRdb's copy has only in-frame clones and leaves some out. The sample carries about 130,000 clones, roughly 80% recorded once. The sample was peripheral blood. The origin of the receptors is a woman in her seventies with COVID-19, enrolled during active disease.

V and J are TRBV5-1 and TRBJ2-2, with 9 positions matching TRBD1. From germline, CDR1 is SGHRS and CDR2 YFSETQ. The CDR3 is made up of 17 amino acids. Trimming at V came to 1 base and at J to 1 base, leaving 5 bases not matched to a gene. The CDR3 nucleotides are TGCGCCAGCAGCTTGCCCCGGACAGGGGTGAACACCGGGGAGCTGTTTTTT. Its translation: CASSLPRTGVNTGELFF.

This clone is a singleton in its sample. This chain uses TRBV18 with TRBJ1-4; no reliable D call. CDR1 KGHSH and CDR2 LQKENI come from the germline V gene. The V gene lost 6 bases and the J gene lost 0 bases, with 11 bases spanning the gap. The CDR3 length is 15 residues. The CDR3 nucleotides read TGTGCCAGCTCTCAACAAGTTGCAACTAATGAAAAACTGTTTTTT. Translated, it gives CASSQQVATNEKLFF.

This clone has only a few counts. This chain joins TRBV18 and TRBJ1-5; D remains ambiguous. Trimming removed 2 bases at V and 6 bases at J, with 8 bases between. CDR1 KGHSH and CDR2 LQKENI come from the germline V gene. The CDR3 is 13 residues long. The CDR3 protein is CASSPDKVQPQHF. CDR3 nucleotides: TGTGCCAGCTCACCAGACAAGGTTCAGCCCCAGCATTTT.

This clone has a single count. V is TRBV6-1 and J is TRBJ1-5; 7 bases are a match to TRBD1. The V and J ends lost 1 base and 6 bases, in that order; junction bases with no gene match: 6. Germline CDR1 MNHNS, CDR2 SASEGT. The CDR3 spans 15 residues. CDR3: CASSEGPGGSQPQHF. CDR3 nucleotide sequence: TGTGCCAGCAGTGAAGGTCCAGGGGGAAGTCAGCCCCAGCATTTT.

This chain joins TRBV7-8 and TRBJ2-1; TRBD2 matches at 9 bases. J gave up 7 bases and V 4 bases, and 5 bases lay outside the gene matches. CDR3 length: 14 amino acids. Germline V gives CDR1 SGHVS, CDR2 FQNEAQ. CDR3 DNA: TGTGCCAGCAGCTCGGGACTAGCAACAAATGAGCAGTTCTTC. It encodes CASSSGLATNEQFF.

This clone was recorded once. This chain joins TRBV30 and TRBJ1-5, with D possibly matching TRBD1 (6 bases). Deletions cut 5 bases from V and 7 bases from J, with 15 bases between. Germline CDR1 is GTSNPN and CDR2 is SVGIG (reference sequence). This CDR3 contains 13 residues. The CDR3 bases are TGTGCCTGGGGCGACAGGACGGGGCAGCCCCAGCATTTT. Encoded protein: CAWGDRTGQPQHF.

As to this clone: Other DNA sequences from this sample encode an identical CDR3 as well. This chain links TRBV7-9 with TRBJ1-4, with 10 bases lining up with TRBD1. Unmatched junction bases numbered 3, after V lost 4 bases and J lost 7 bases. Germline-derived CDR1 and CDR2 are SEHNR and FQNEAQ (reference sequence). CDR3 length equals 14 residues. In DNA, the CDR3 is TGTGCCAGCAGCTCGGGACAGGGGCGTGAAAAACTGTTTTTT. It yields the protein CASSSGQGREKLFF.

The chain couples TRBV6-1 to TRBJ2-3; D might be TRBD1 (5 bases). This CDR3 has 15 residues. Looked up from germline, CDR1 is MNHNS and CDR2 is SASEGT. Trimming removed 3 bases from V and 5 bases from J, with 15 bases in between. The CDR3 DNA sequence: TGTGCCAGCAGTGACGCGCAGGGTTGGGGAGATACGCAGTATTTT. Its protein is CASSDAQGWGDTQYF.

The chain's CDR3 is CASPGRDHEKLFF. CDR3 nucleotides: TGTGCCAGCCCCGGGAGGGACCATGAAAAACTGTTTTTT. The chain has TRBV7-9 and TRBJ1-4; maybe TRBD1 (5 bases). CDR3 size: 13 residues. Germline-derived CDR1 and CDR2 are SEHNR and FQNEAQ (reference sequence). Between the trimmed V and J ends, which lost 8 bases and 6 bases, there was a span of 13 bases.

The V gene is TRBV6-5, the J gene TRBJ1-1; 11 bases align to TRBD1. The CDR3 has 13 amino acids. The germline V gene encodes CDR1 MNHEY and CDR2 SVGAGI. Unmatched junction bases numbered 3, after V lost 6 bases and J lost 6 bases. CDR3 sequence: CASRGQGVPEAFF. CDR3 DNA: TGTGCCAGCAGGGGACAGGGGGTACCTGAAGCTTTCTTT.

This chain uses TRBV27 with TRBJ1-5; D possibly corresponds to TRBD1 (6 bases). The CDR3 covers 19 residues. Trimming removed 4 bases at V and 2 bases at J, with 24 bases between. CDR1 is MNHEY, CDR2 SMNVEV, per germline (reference sequence). The CDR3 DNA reads TGTGCCAGCAGTTCCCCCCATCGCGTTAACAGGGCTGGCAATCAGCCCCAGCATTTT. Protein: CASSSPHRVNRAGNQPQHF.

The rearrangement uses TRBV6-2 or TRBV6-3 and TRBJ1-3, with a weak D call TRBD1 (5 bases). In germline, CDR1 is MNHEY, CDR2 SVGEGT. Between the trimmed V and J ends, which lost 4 bases and 0 bases, there was a span of 16 bases. This CDR3 comprises 17 residues. The CDR3 DNA follows: TGTGCCAGCAGTTGGATACAGGAACCTTACTCTGGAAACACCATATATTTT. It is translated as CASSWIQEPYSGNTIYF.

V is TRBV5-1 and J is TRBJ2-3, with TRBD2 as a possible D gene (5 bases). This CDR3 has 17 amino acids. V shed 0 bases and J shed 7 bases, with 21 bases lying between them. Germline CDR1 is SGHRS and CDR2 is YFSETQ. The CDR3 DNA follows: TGCGCCAGCAGCTTGGCCGGGGAGTCGCGGAGGCGGAATACGCAGTATTTT. This translates into CASSLAGESRRRNTQYF.

The chain employs TRBV14 and TRBJ1-2, with 7 bases matching TRBD1. Unmatched junction bases numbered 4, after V lost 4 bases and J lost 5 bases. The germline V gene encodes CDR1 SGHDN and CDR2 FVKESK. The CDR3 is made up of 13 amino acids. For the CDR3, the DNA is TGTGCCAGCAGCCGACAGGGATTTTATGGCTACACCTTC. Protein: CASSRQGFYGYTF.

About this clone itself: A read error may account for a junction end that differs from germline. V and J are TRBV7-9 and TRBJ1-1, with D possibly being TRBD1 (6 bases). Germline values: CDR1 SEHNR, CDR2 FQNEAQ (reference sequence). This CDR3 is 15 amino acids long. CDR3 DNA: TGTGCCAGCAGCTTAGTTCTGGGGGCGAACCCTGAAGCTTTCTTT. Translation: CASSLVLGANPEAFF.

The chain employs TRBV19 and TRBJ1-3; the D is unclear. The CDR3 sequence is 14 residues long. Germline values: CDR1 LNHDA, CDR2 SQIVND (reference sequence). V was pared by 8 bases and J by 0 bases, with 11 bases between. CDR3 sequence: CASSGRSSGNTIYF. CDR3 DNA: TGTGCCAGTTCGGGGAGGAGCTCTGGAAACACCATATATTTT.

The chain combines TRBV7-8 with TRBJ1-2; TRBD1 matches 7 bases. CDR1 is SGHVS and CDR2 is FQNEAQ in the germline V gene. V lost 3 bases, J lost 4 bases, and 5 bases stayed unmatched. The CDR3 is 14 residues long. The CDR3 region is CASSFPGGTYGYTF. The CDR3 DNA sequence: TGTGCCAGCAGCTTTCCAGGGGGGACCTATGGCTACACCTTC.

The CDR3 spells CASREGSRPGNEQFF. The CDR3 DNA follows: TGTGCCAGCAGGGAGGGCTCCCGGCCGGGAAATGAGCAGTTCTTC. The chain has TRBV6-5 and TRBJ2-1; maybe TRBD2 (6 bases). The V gene lost 6 bases and the J gene lost 7 bases, with 19 bases spanning the gap. CDR3 length equals 15 residues. The V gene's germline CDR1 is MNHEY and CDR2 SVGAGI.